A selection of T cell receptor beta chains follows, all from one sample in a study of CD8 T cells in Susac syndrome. Each CDR3 protein is one row after TCRdb ran MiXCR on the immunoSEQ multiplex PCR reads. The table has about 190,000 distinct CDR3 sequences, 95% seen once; the top ten hold roughly 0.15%. The sample comprised CD8+ T cells from PBMCs. These receptors were collected from a human donor with Susac syndrome. The CDR3 runs from the conserved cysteine through the conserved F or W. Clone size is not always given. Where it is, it says once, few, many or a class for expanded clones.

>TRBV20-1|18|-
CSATIGRLAGEVFDEQYF
>TRBV4-1|18|-
CASSQHLGLAGARDTQYF
>TRBV5-6|13|-
CASSLAIANEQFF
>TRBV7-2|15|-
CASSTPSGGAVEQFF
>TRBV28|13|-
CATLEFNTDTQYF
>TRBV29-1|17|-
CSVDVESTGGIQETQYF
>TRBV23-1|15|-
CASSQRNRDVHEQYF
>TRBV29-1|12|-
CSVAGGEEPQHF
>TRBV7-3|15|once
CASSLTGTGTTEAFF
>TRBV9|14|-
CASSVPPSTDTQYF
>TRBV20-1|12|-
CSARRQTYEQYF
>TRBV12-3/TRBV12-4|16|-
CASSLAGTGNTDTQYF
>TRBV7-3|16|-
CASSLRGTGGNNEQFF
>TRBV9|17|-
CASSVGPSLLNSYEQYF
>TRBV4-1|17|-
CASSRGTTTGPQSIQYF
>TRBV24-1|17|-
CATSDLPGPGQQETQYF
>TRBV15|14|-
CATSRTTGLKGYTF
>TRBV19|14|once
CASSVLAGANEQFF
>TRBV6-5|14|-
CASRLLGGDTEAFF
>TRBV2|16|-
CASSSVLAGFAYEQYF
>TRBV5-1|14|-
CASSQGTSNGELFF
>TRBV4-2|14|-
CASSWTDGTYEQYF
>TRBV7-9|12|-
CASSLSTTEAFF
>TRBV12-3/TRBV12-4|17|-
CASSLITGISANTEAFF
>TRBV29-1|12|-
CSGGTGDEKLFF
>TRBV6-2/TRBV6-3|14|-
CASSYITGQETQYF